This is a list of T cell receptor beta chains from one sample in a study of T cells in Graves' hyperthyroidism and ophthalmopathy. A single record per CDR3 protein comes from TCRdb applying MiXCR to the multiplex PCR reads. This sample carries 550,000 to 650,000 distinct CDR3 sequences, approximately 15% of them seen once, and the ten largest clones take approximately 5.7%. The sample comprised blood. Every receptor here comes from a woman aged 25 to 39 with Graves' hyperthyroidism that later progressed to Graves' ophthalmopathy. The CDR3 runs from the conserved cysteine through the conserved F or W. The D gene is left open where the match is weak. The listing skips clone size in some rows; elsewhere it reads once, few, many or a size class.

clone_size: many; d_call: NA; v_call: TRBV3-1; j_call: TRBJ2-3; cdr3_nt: TGTGCCAGCGAATCTGGCGGCACCTTCACAGATACGCAGTATTTT; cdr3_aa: CASESGGTFTDTQYF
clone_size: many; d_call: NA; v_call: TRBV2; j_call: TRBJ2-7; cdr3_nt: TGTGCCAGCAGTGGGTACGAGCAGTACTTC; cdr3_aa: CASSGYEQYF
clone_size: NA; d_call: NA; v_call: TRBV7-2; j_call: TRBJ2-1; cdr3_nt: TGTGCCAGCAGCCCCAGGACGAGATCGCAGTTCTTC; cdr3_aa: CASSPRTRSQFF
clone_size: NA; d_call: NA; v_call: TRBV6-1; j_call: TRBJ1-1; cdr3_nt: TGTGCCAGCAGTGCGCGTACTGAAGCTTTCTTT; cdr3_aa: CASSARTEAFF
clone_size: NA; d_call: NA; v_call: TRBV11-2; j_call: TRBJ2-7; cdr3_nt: TGTGCCAGCAGCATAGGGGGGGATTCCTACGAGCAGTACTTC; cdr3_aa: CASSIGGDSYEQYF
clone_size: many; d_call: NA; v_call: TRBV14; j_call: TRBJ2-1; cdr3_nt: TGTGCCAGCGAACCTATACAGTTGAGCTCCTACAATGAGCAGTTCTTC; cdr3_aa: CASEPIQLSSYNEQFF
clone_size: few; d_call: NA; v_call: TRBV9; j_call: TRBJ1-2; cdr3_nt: TGTGCCAGCAGCCCCAGGTCGGACTATGGCTACACCTTC; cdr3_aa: CASSPRSDYGYTF
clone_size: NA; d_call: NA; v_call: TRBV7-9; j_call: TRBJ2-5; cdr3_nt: TGTGCCAGCAGCTTACGAGTGTCGTCAGAGACCCAGTACTTC; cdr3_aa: CASSLRVSSETQYF
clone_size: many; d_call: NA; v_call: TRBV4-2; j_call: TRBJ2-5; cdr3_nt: TGTGCCAGCAGCCGTCGGTCCGGGACTCTAGAGACCCAGTACTTC; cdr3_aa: CASSRRSGTLETQYF
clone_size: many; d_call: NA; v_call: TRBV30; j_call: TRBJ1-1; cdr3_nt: TGTGCCTGGAGTGTGGGTCTTGAAGCTTTCTTT; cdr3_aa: CAWSVGLEAFF
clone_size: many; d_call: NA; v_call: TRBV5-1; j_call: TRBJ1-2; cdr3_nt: TGCGCCAGCAGCTTGCAGGAGGATGGCTACACCTTC; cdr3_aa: CASSLQEDGYTF
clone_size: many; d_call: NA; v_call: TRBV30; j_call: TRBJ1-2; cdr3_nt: TGTGCCTGGAGGGCAACCGGGACATCTTATGGCTACACCTTC; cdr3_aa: CAWRATGTSYGYTF
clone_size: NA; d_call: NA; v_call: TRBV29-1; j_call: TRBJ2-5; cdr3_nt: TGCAGCGTTGGGGTCCAAGAGACCCAGTACTTC; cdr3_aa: CSVGVQETQYF
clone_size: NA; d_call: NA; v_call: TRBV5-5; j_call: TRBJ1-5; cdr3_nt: TGTGCCAGCAGCTTGAGGCCAGATAGCAATCAGCCCCAGCATTTT; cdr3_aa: CASSLRPDSNQPQHF
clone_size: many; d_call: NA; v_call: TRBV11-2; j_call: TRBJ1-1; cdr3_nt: TGTGCCAGCAGCTTAGTGCAGGGGTTTGTCACTGAAGCTTTCTTT; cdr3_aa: CASSLVQGFVTEAFF
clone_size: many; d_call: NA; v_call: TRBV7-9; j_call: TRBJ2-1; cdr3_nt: TGTGCCAGCAGCTTGGCAGGAGTAGGTCAGGATGAGCAGTTCTTC; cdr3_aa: CASSLAGVGQDEQFF
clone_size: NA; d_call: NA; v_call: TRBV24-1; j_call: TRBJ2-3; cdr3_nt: TGTGCCACCAGTACCCAGACAGATGCTCAGTATTTT; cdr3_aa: CATSTQTDAQYF
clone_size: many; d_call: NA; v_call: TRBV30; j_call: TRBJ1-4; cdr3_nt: TGTGCCTGGATCCCAAGGGCACAGGGCTATAATGAAAAACTGTTTTTT; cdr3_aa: CAWIPRAQGYNEKLFF
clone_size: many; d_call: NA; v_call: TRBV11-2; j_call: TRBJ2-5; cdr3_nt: TGTGCCAGCAGCTCCCCCAGAGGGCCGATGGTGACCCAGTACTTC; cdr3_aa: CASSSPRGPMVTQYF
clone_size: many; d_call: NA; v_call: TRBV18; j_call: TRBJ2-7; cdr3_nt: TGTGCCAGCTCACCAAGCCCCACAGGATCCTACGAGCAGTACTTC; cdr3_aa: CASSPSPTGSYEQYF
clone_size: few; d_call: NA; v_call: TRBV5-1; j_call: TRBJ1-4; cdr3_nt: TGCGCCAGCAGCGGGGGCCCACAAGCTACTAATGAAAAACTGTTTTTT; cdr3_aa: CASSGGPQATNEKLFF
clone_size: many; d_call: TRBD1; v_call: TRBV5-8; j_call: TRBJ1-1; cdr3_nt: TGTGCCAGCAGCAAGGAACCAGGGGGCACGGACACTGAAGCTTTCTTT; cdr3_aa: CASSKEPGGTDTEAFF
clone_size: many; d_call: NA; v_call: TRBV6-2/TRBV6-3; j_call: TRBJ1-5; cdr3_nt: TGTGCCAGCAGTTATTCTTATAGCAATCAGCCCCAGCATTTT; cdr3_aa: CASSYSYSNQPQHF
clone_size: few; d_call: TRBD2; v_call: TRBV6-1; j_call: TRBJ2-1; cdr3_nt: TGTGCCAGCACCAAAAGACTAGCGGGAGACGAGCAGTTCTTC; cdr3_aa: CASTKRLAGDEQFF
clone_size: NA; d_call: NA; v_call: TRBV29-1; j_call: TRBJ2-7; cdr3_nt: TGCAGCGTTGATTGGGGGTACGAGCAGTACTTC; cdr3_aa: CSVDWGYEQYF
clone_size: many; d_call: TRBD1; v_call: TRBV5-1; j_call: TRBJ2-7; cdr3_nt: TGCGCCAGCAGCTCGATACCGGGACAGGGACGCTACGAGCAGTACTTC; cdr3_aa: CASSSIPGQGRYEQYF
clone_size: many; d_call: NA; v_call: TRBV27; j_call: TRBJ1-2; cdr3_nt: TGTGCCAGCAGTCCTCTTGGGGGCGGCTACACCTTC; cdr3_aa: CASSPLGGGYTF
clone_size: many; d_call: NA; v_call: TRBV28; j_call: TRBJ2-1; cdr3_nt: TGTGCCAGCAGTTTATATACCGGGAATGAGCAGTTCTTC; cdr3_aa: CASSLYTGNEQFF
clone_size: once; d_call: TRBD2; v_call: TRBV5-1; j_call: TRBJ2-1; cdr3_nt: TGCGCCAGCACCTCCCCCGGGACTAGCGGGAGCTCCTACAATGAGCAGTTCTTC; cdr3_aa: CASTSPGTSGSSYNEQFF
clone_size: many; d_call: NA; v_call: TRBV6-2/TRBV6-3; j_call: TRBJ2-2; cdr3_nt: TGTGCCAGCAACACGGGAAGGATCGGGGAGCTGTTTTTT; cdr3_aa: CASNTGRIGELFF
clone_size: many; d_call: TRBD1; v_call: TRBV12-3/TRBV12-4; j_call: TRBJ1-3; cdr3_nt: TGTGCCAGCAGTGACAGGGCCTCTGGAAACACCATATATTTT; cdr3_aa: CASSDRASGNTIYF
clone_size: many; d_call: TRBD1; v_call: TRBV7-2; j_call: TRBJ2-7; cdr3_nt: TGTGCCAGCAGCTTAGAAGTCGGGACAGGGACCGAGCAGTACTTC; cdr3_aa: CASSLEVGTGTEQYF
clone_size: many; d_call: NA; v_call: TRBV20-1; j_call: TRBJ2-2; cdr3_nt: TGCAGTGCTAGAGATTGGCCCGGAGGGAACACCGGGGAGCTGTTTTTT; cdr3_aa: CSARDWPGGNTGELFF
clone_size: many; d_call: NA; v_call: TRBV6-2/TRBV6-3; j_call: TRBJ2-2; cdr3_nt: TGTGCCAGCAGTTACCGTCGGACAGCCAACTTCACCGGGGAGCTGTTTTTT; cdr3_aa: CASSYRRTANFTGELFF
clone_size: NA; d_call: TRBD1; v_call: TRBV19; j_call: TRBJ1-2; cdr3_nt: TGTGCCAGTAGTCCAGGGGGCGCAGACTATGGCTACACCTTC; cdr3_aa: CASSPGGADYGYTF
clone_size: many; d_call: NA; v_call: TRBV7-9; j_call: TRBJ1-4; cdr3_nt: TGTGCCAGCAGCCCTACATCGGTTGGGGAAAAACTGTTTTTT; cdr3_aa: CASSPTSVGEKLFF
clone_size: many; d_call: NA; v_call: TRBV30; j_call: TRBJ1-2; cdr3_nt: TGTGCCTGTTTGAGGGCGGACTATGGCTACACCTTC; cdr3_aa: CACLRADYGYTF
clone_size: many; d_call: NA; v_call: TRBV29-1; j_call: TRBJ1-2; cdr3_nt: TGCAGCGTTGAACCCGGCCATGGCTACACCTTC; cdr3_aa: CSVEPGHGYTF
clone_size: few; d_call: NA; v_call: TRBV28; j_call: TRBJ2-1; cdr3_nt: TGTGCCAGCGGGACCGGGACGGTGGTCTACAATGAGCAGTTCTTC; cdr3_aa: CASGTGTVVYNEQFF
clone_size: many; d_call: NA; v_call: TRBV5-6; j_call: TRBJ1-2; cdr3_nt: TGTGCCAGCAGCTTGGGGGGGCGCGGGAACTATGGCTACACCTTC; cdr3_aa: CASSLGGRGNYGYTF
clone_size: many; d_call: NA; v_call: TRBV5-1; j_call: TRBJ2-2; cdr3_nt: TGCGCCAGCAGCTTGTCACCTGACGGGGAGCTGTTTTTT; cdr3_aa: CASSLSPDGELFF
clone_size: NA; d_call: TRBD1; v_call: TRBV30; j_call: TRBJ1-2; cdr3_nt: TGTGCCTGGAGTGCTGCCCCGGGACAGGGAGACTATGGCTACACCTTC; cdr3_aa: CAWSAAPGQGDYGYTF
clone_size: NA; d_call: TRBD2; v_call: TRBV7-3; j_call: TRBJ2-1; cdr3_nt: TGTGCCAGCAGCCTAGCGGGGGGCGGGAGGATGGCCAATGAGCAGTTCTTC; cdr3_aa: CASSLAGGGRMANEQFF
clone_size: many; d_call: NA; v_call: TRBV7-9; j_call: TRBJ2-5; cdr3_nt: TGTGCCAGCAGCTTAGTACAGCTCCAAGAGACCCAGTACTTC; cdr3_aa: CASSLVQLQETQYF
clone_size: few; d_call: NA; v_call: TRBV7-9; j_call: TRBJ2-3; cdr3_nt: TGTGCCAGCAGTCCCGCCGGGACTCCCACAGATACGCAGTATTTT; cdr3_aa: CASSPAGTPTDTQYF
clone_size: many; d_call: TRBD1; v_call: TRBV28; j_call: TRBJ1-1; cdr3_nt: TGTGCCAGCAGCGGGACAGATGAAGCTTTCTTT; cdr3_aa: CASSGTDEAFF
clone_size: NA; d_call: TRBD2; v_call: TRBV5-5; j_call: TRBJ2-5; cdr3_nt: TGTGCCAGCAGCTTTGGACTAGGAGAAGAGACCCAATACTTC; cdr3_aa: CASSFGLGEETQYF
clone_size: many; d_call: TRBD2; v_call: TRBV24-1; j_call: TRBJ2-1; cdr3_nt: TGTGCCACCAGTGGGACTAGCGGGAAGGGGGACAATGAGCAGTTCTTC; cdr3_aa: CATSGTSGKGDNEQFF
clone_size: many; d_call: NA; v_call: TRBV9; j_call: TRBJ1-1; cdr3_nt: TGTGCCAGCAGCGTTGGGGGAATGAACACTGAAGCTTTCTTT; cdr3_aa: CASSVGGMNTEAFF
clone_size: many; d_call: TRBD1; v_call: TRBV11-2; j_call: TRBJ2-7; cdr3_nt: TGTGCCAGCAGCTTACAGGGGGTTACCGTTTACTACGAGCAGTACTTC; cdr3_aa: CASSLQGVTVYYEQYF
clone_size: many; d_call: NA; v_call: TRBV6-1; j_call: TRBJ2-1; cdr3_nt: TGTGCCAGCAGTTATGACAGAAACAATGAGCAGTTCTTC; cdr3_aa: CASSYDRNNEQFF
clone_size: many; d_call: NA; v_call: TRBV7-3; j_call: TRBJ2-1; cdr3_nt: TGTGCCAGCAGCCCCATATCTTCAGACAATGAGCAGTTCTTC; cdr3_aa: CASSPISSDNEQFF
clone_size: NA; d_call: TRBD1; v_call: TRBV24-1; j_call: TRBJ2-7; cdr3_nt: TGTGCCGCCGGGACAGGGTCCTACGAGCAGTACTTC; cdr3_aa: CAAGTGSYEQYF
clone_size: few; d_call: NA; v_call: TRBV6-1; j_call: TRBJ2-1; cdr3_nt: TGTGCCAGCAGCCTCTCCCATTCCCCGTACTCCTACAATGAGCAGTTCTTC; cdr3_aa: CASSLSHSPYSYNEQFF